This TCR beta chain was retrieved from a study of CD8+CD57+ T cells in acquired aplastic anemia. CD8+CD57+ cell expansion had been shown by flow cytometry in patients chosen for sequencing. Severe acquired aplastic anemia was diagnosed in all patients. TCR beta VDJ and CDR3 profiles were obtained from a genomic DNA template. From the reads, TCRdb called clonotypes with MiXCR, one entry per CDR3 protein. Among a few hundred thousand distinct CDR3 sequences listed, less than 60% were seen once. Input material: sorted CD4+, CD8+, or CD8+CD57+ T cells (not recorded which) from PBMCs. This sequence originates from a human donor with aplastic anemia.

CDR3 region: CASRDPGQGYEQYF. CDR3 coding DNA: TGTGCCAGCAGAGACCCCGGACAGGGGTACGAGCAGTACTTC. The chain couples TRBV2 to TRBJ2-7, with TRBD1 identical over 9 bases. The V gene's germline CDR1 is SNHLY and CDR2 FYNNEI. V was clipped by 6 bases and J by 4 bases; unmatched bases: 7. The CDR3 extends over 14 amino acids.